This record concerns one T cell receptor beta chain sequence. This clone has only one observation. What this receptor recognizes is not known. The input lacks base qualities; no much larger clone sits a single base away. This sample stems from a study of blood T cell repertoires in COVID-19 (dated by TCRdb to 2020 to 2022). About the investigation overall: Samples covering the acute and convalescent phases of COVID-19 were provided by collaborators in the United States, Italy and Spain. The material from the prospective study consisted of cDNA or gDNA derived from T cells, B-cell-depleted T cells, or PBMCs. The dataset comprised deeply sampled blood TCRbeta repertoires from subjects exposed to, actively infected with, or recovered from COVID-19. The repertoires were released in a freely available public database meant as a resource for research on the immune response to SARS-CoV-2. The samples were drawn from the first 160 participants of the ongoing ImmuneRACE study and from 950 to 1,500 subjects provided by 6 global collaborators. The sample metadata nearly always contained a de-identified subject ID, COVID-19 status, age in years and sex. Where HLA class I and class II types were available, the types were taken from metadata supplied by the sample provider, not from assay-based typing.

Samples from volunteer blood donors who had recovered from COVID-19 were contributed by a second Seattle source. Collaborating institutions collected whole blood in K2EDTA tubes following their own protocols. For TCRbeta analysis, collaborator samples were shipped as frozen whole blood, as isolated PBMCs, or as DNA extracted from either sample type. V is reduced by 7 bases and J by 7 bases, leaving a spacing of 14 bases between them. Taken from cysteine to phenylalanine, the CDR3 has 13 residues. Only the CDR3 DNA is retained, 39 bases long and in frame from the first base. In the germline V gene, CDR1 corresponds to MDHEN and CDR2 to SYDVKM. General conclusions and limits of the study: The amount of clinical and demographic metadata varied by source and participant and was provided uncurated.

The immunoSEQ Assay, a bias-controlled multiplex PCR, was used to amplify TCRbeta CDR3 regions from genomic DNA. For the original study's pipeline: The number of nucleated cells in each sample was estimated by amplification of reference gene primers within the assay. To quantify the absolute abundance of each unique TCRbeta CDR3 rearrangement, sequence reads were collapsed and filtered. Productive Simpson clonality was computed per sample as the square root of Simpson's diversity index over productive rearrangements. What TCRdb holds here is the immuneACCESS table cut down to in-frame rearrangements. Part of the clones is not present; checked against another copy, under half of the missing clones reflect an unresolved V gene, and the others are unexplained. The DNA was the basis for D and trimming; V, J and clone size are from that table. This sample has under 300,000 clones in its table, and approximately 83% of those were observed once. The top ten clones comprise around 10% of the sample.

Sequenced sample: peripheral blood. The rearranged chain carries TRBV28 and TRBJ1-3; possibly the D gene is TRBD1, per 5 matching bases. The TCR originated in a woman aged 45-60 years who had recovered from COVID-19. The CDR3 protein: CASTTIGGNTIYF. The nucleotides are TGTGCCAGCACTACAATCGGGGGGAACACCATATATTTT.